Sequencing of this T cell receptor (beta chain) was carried out in a study of shared clonotypes between healthy human individuals. Study-level results: Researchers found naive subsets generally carried larger estimated richness than memory subsets.

Profiling relied on immunoSEQ multiplex PCR, and the TCRdb table lists in-frame clones only, not all of them. This table has more than 200,000 clones, approximately 70% appearing once. The V gene's germline CDR1 is GTSNPN and CDR2 SVGIG (reference sequence). CDR3 length: 15 residues. Unmatched junction bases numbered 6, after V lost 3 bases and J lost 2 bases. In the case of this clone: Antigen specificity is unknown.

This TCR was recovered from a man in his thirties or forties in good health. The source material was memory CD4+ T cells sorted from blood. The subset was: CD45RA-negative fraction. V is TRBV30 and J is TRBJ2-3; 9 nucleotides match TRBD2. This CDR3 reads CAWRKGLAYTDTQYF. The CDR3 nucleotides read TGTGCCTGGAGAAAGGGACTAGCATACACAGATACGCAGTATTTT.